This T cell receptor (beta chain) came from a study of cytomegalovirus exposure and HLA in healthy donors. This PCR relied on a set of 60 Vbeta primers and 13 Jbeta primers. The method was immunoSEQ multiplex PCR; TCRdb's version includes in-frame clones alone and lacks a portion of them. The repertoire has roughly 100,000 clones, about 60% of them found once; the top ten carry more than 4.5%. The germline V gene encodes CDR1 MNHGY and CDR2 SAAAGT. V lost 8 bases, J lost 3 bases, and 10 bases lay in between. The CDR3 covers 12 residues. What was sequenced was PBMCs. The sequence was collected from a human donor in good health. V gene TRBV6-8 combines with J gene TRBJ2-5; no reliable D call. As DNA, the CDR3 is TGTGCCAGCCTCCGAGGAGAAGAGACCCAGTACTTC. Its protein product is CASLRGEETQYF.